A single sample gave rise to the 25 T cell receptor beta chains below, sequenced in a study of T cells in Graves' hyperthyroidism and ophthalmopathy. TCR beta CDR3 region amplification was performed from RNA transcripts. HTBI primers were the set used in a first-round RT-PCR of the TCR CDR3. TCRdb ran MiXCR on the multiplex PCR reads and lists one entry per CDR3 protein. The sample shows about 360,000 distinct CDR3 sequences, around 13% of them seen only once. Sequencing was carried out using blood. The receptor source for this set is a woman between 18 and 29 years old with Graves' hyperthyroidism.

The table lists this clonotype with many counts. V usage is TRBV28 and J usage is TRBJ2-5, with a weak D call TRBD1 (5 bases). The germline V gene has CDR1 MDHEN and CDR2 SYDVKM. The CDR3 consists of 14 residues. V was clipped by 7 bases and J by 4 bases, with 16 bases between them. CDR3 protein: CASTDSGSLETQYF. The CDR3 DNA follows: TGTGCCAGCACCGATTCAGGGTCCCTAGAGACCCAGTACTTC.

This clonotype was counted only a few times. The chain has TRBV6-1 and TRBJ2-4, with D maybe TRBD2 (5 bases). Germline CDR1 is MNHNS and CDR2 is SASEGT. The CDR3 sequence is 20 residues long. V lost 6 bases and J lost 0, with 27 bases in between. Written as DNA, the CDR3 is TGTGCCAGCAGCCCAGAGAGGGCGCGGAACGTCCTCCTAGCCAAAAACATTCAGTACTTC. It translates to CASSPERARNVLLAKNIQYF.

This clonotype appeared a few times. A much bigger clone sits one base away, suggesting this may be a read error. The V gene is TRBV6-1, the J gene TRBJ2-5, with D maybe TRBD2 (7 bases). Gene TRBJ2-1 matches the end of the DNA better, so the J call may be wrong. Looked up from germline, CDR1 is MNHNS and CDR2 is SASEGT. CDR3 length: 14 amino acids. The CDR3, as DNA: TGTGCCAGCAGTCGGAGGGGGGGTTTGGAGACCCAGTTCTTC. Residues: CASSRRGGLETQFF.

The CDR3 region is CATSRASGGTEAFF. CDR3 in DNA: TGTGCCACCAGCAGAGCCTCAGGGGGCACTGAAGCTTTCTTT. V is TRBV15 and J is TRBJ1-1, with 7 bases lining up with TRBD1. Germline trimming cut 1 base from V and 4 bases from J; bases unmatched to any gene: 3. The CDR3 extends over 14 amino acids. The germline CDR1 and CDR2 sequences are LNHNV and YYDKDF (reference sequence).

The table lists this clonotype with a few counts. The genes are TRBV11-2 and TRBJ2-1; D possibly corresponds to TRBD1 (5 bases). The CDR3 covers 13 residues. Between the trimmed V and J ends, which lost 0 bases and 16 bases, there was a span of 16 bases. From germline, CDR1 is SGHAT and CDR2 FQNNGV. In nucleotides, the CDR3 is TGTGCCAGCAGCTTAGATAATACAGGAACGAAATTCTTC. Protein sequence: CASSLDNTGTKFF. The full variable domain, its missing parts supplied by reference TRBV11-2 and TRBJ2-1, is EAGVAQSPRYKIIEKRQSVAFWCNPISGHATLYWYQQILGQGPKLLIQFQNNGVVDDSQLPKDRFSAERLKGVDSTLKIQPAKLEDSAVYLCASSLDNTGTKFFGPGTRLTVL.

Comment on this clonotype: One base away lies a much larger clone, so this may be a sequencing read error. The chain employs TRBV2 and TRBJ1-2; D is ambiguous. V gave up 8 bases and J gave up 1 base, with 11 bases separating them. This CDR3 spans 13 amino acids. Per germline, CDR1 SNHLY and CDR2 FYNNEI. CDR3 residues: CASGRIHNYGYTF. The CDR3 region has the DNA TGTGCCAGCGGGCGGATCCATAACTATGGCTACACCTTC.

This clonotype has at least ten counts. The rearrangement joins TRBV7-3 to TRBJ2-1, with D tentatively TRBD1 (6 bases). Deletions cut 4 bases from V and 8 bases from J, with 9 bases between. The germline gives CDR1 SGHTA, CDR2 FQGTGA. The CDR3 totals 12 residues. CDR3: CASSSSGDEQFF. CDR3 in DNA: TGTGCCAGCAGCTCTTCAGGGGATGAGCAGTTCTTC.

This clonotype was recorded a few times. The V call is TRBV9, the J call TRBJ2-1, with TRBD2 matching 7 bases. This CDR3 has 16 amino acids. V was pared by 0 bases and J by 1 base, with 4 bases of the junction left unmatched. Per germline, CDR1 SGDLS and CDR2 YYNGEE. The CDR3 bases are TGTGCCAGCAGCGTAGACGGGGGGAGATCCTACAATGAGCAGTTCTTC. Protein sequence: CASSVDGGRSYNEQFF.

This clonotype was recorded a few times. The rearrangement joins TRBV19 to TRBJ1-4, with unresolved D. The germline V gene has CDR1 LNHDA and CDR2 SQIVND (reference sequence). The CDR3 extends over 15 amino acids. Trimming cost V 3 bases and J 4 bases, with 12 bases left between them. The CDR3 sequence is CASSMGRTSNEKLFF. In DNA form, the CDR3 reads TGTGCCAGTAGTATGGGCCGGACCAGTAATGAAAAACTGTTTTTT.

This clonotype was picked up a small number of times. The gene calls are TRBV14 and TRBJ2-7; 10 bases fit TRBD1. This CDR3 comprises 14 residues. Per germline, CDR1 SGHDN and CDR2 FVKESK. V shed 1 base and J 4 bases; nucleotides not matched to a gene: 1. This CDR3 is CASSQGGQGYEQYF. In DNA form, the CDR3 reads TGTGCCAGCAGCCAAGGGGGACAGGGGTACGAGCAGTACTTC.

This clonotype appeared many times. The CDR3 DNA sequence: TGTGCCAGTAGTACCTCGTTTTACACAGGGCGTAAGGCTTTCTTT. It codes for CASSTSFYTGRKAFF. The V call is TRBV19, the J call TRBJ1-1; tentative D call: TRBD1 (6 bases). The germline gives CDR1 LNHDA, CDR2 SQIVND (reference sequence). The CDR3 length is 15 residues. The germline V and J ends were trimmed by 4 bases and 11 bases, with 23 bases remaining between them.

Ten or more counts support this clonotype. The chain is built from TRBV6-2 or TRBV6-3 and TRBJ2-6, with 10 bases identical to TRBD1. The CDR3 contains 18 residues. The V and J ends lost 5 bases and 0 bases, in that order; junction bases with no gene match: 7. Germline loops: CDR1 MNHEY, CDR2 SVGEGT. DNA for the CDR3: TGTGCCAGCAGTCAACTACGGACAGGGGGCTCTGGGGCCAACGTCCTGACTTTC. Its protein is CASSQLRTGGSGANVLTF.

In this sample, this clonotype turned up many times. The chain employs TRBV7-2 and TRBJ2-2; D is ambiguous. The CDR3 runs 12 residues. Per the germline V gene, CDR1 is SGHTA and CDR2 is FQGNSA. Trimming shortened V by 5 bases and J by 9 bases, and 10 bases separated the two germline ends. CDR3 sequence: CASSPRIRELFF. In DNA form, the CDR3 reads TGTGCCAGCAGCCCAAGGATAAGGGAGCTGTTTTTT.

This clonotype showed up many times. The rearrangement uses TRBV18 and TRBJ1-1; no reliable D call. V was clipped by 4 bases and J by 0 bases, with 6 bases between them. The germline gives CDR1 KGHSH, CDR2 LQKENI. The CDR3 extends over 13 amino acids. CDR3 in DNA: TGTGCCAGCTCACAGGGAATGAACACTGAAGCTTTCTTT. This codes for CASSQGMNTEAFF.

CDR3 sequence: CASSRPPASGRNEQYF. The CDR3 DNA is TGTGCCAGCAGCCGCCCCCCGGCTAGCGGGAGAAACGAGCAGTACTTC. The V gene is TRBV5-6, the J gene TRBJ2-7, with TRBD2 identical over 10 bases. Per the germline V gene, CDR1 is SGHDT and CDR2 is YYEEEE. After removal of 4 bases from V and 5 bases from J, the junction contained 12 bases not matched to a gene. The CDR3 contains 16 residues.

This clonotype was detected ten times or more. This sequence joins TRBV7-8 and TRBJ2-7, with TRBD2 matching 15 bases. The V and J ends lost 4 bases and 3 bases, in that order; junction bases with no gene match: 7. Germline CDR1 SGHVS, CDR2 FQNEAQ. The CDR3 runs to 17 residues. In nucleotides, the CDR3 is TGTGCCAGCAGCTCAAGGGAGGGACTAGCGGGGGGCTACGAGCAGTACTTC. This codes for CASSSREGLAGGYEQYF.

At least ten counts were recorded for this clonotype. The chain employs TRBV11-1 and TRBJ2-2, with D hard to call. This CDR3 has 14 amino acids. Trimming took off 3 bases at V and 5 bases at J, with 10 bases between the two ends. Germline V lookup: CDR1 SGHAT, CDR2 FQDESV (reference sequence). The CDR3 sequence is CASSFTLQTGELFF. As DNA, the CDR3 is TGTGCCAGCAGCTTTACACTGCAGACCGGGGAGCTGTTTTTT.

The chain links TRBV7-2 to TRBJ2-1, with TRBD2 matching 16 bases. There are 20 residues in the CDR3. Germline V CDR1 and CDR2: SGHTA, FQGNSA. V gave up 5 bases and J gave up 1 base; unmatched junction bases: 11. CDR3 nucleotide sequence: TGTGCCAGCAGCCAAACGGTGGGACTAGCGGGAGGGCCGTCCTACAATGAGCAGTTCTTC. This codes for CASSQTVGLAGGPSYNEQFF.

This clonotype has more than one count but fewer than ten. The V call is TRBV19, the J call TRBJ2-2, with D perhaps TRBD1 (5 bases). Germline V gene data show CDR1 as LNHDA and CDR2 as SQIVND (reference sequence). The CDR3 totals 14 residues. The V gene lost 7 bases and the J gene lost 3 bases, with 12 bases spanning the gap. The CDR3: CASKAGSYTGELFF. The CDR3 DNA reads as TGTGCCAGTAAAGCAGGGTCGTACACCGGGGAGCTGTTTTTT.

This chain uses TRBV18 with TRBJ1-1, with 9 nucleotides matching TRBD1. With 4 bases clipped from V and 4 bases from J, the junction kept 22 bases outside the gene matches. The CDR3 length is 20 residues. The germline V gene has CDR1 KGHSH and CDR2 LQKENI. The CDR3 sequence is CASSQRGDNRGRKLGTEAFF. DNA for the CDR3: TGTGCCAGCTCACAGCGGGGTGACAACAGGGGGCGTAAACTGGGCACTGAAGCTTTCTTT.

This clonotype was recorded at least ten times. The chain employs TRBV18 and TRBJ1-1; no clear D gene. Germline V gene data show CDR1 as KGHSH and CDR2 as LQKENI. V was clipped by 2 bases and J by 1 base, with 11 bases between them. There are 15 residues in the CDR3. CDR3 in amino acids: CASSPGGLGNTEAFF. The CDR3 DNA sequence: TGTGCCAGCTCACCAGGAGGACTCGGGAACACTGAAGCTTTCTTT. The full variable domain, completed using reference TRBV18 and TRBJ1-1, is NAGVMQNPRHLVRRRGQEARLRCSPMKGHSHVYWYRQLPEEGLKFMVYLQKENIIDESGMPKERFSAEFPKEGPSILRIQQVVRGDSAAYFCASSPGGLGNTEAFFGQGTRLTVV.

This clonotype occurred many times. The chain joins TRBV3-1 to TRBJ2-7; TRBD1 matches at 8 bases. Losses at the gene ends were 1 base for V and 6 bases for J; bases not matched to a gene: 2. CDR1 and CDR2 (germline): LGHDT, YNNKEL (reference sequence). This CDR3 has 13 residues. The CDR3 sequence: CASSQGTGFEQYF. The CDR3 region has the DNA TGTGCCAGCAGCCAAGGGACAGGGTTCGAGCAGTACTTC.

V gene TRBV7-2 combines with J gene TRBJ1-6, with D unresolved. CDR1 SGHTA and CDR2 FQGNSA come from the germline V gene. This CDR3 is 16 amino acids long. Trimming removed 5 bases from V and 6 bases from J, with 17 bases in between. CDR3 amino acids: CASSMSPARSNSPLHF. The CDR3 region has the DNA TGTGCCAGCAGCATGAGTCCCGCCAGAAGTAATTCACCCCTCCACTTT.

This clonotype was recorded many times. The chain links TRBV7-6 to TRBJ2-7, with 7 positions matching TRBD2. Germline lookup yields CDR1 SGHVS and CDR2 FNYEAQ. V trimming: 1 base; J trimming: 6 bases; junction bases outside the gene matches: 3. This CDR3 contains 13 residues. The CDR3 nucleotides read TGTGCCAGCAGCTTAGTGGGAGGGGTCGAGCAGTACTTC. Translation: CASSLVGGVEQYF. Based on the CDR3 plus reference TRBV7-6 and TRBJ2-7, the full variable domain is GAGVSQSPRYKVTKRGQDVALRCDPISGHVSLYWYRQALGQGPEFLTYFNYEAQQDKSGLPNDRFSAERPEGSISTLTIQRTEQRDSAMYRCASSLVGGVEQYFGPGTRLTVT.

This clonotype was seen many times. Here the CDR3 reads CASSQVPRLNTEAFF. CDR3 nucleotide sequence: TGTGCCAGCAGCCAAGTACCTCGGTTGAACACTGAAGCTTTCTTT. The J gene is TRBJ1-1, the V gene TRBV3-1; unclear D gene. This CDR3 has 15 amino acids. Looked up from germline, CDR1 is LGHDT and CDR2 is YNNKEL (reference sequence). Trimming shortened V by 1 base and J by 0 bases, and 9 bases separated the two germline ends.